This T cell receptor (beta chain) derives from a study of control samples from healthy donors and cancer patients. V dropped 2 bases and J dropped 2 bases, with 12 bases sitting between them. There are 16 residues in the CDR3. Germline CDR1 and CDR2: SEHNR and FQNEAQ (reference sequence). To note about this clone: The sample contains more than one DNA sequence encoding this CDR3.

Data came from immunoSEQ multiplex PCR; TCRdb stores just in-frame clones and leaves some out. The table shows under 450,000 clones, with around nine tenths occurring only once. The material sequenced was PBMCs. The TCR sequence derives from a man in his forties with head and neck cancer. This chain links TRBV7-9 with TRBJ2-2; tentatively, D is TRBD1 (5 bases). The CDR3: CASSLRGRENTGELFF. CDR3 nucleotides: TGTGCCAGCAGCTTAAGAGGCAGGGAAAACACCGGGGAGCTGTTTTTT.